A selection of T cell receptor beta chains follows, all from one sample in a study of blood T cell repertoires in COVID-19. Measured with immunoSEQ multiplex PCR; TCRdb has only the in-frame clones, and not every one. The top ten clones hold over 9% of a sample with some 130,000 clones, 70% to 90% of them seen once. Sequenced material: peripheral blood. The receptors come from a man aged 45-65 years with acute or convalescent COVID-19. CDR3s include the opening cysteine and the closing phenylalanine or tryptophan. The D gene is left open where the match is weak. Clone size appears in some rows only: once, few, many, or a class for an expanded clone.

clone size	D gene	V gene	J gene	CDR3 protein	CDR3 DNA
.	TRBD1	TRBV19	TRBJ2-5	CASSRTGGDGTQYF	TGTGCCAGTAGTAGGACAGGGGGCGATGGGACCCAGTACTTC
.	TRBD1	TRBV7-9	TRBJ2-2	CASSADRGSLPNTGELFF	TGTGCCAGCAGCGCAGACAGGGGGTCCCTCCCGAACACCGGGGAGCTGTTTTTT
.	.	TRBV10-2	TRBJ1-1	CASSSGRGISTEAFF	TGCGCCAGCAGCAGTGGCAGGGGTATCAGCACTGAAGCTTTCTTT
.	.	TRBV5-4	TRBJ2-2	CASSLGRGPLNTGELFF	TGTGCCAGCAGCCTCGGCAGGGGACCGCTAAACACCGGGGAGCTGTTTTTT
.	.	TRBV19	TRBJ2-3	CASSTTVRDTQYF	TGTGCCAGTAGTACCACCGTACGGGATACGCAGTATTTT
.	TRBD2	TRBV27	TRBJ2-1	CASRVVSGSRNNEQFF	TGTGCCAGCAGGGTAGTTAGCGGGAGCAGGAACAATGAGCAGTTCTTC
.	.	TRBV10-3	TRBJ2-7	CAIRPGDLYEQYF	TGTGCCATCCGCCCAGGGGATTTATACGAGCAGTACTTC
.	.	TRBV15	TRBJ2-7	CATSSGLMGRFNEQYF	TGTGCCACCAGCAGCGGTCTAATGGGGAGGTTCAACGAGCAGTACTTC
.	TRBD1	TRBV6-6	TRBJ1-5	CASSYFGQGDQPQHF	TGTGCCAGCAGTTACTTTGGACAGGGTGATCAGCCCCAGCATTTT
.	.	TRBV6-6	TRBJ2-7	CASSSAGYEQYF	TGTGCCAGCAGTTCCGCGGGCTACGAGCAGTACTTC
.	.	TRBV24-1	TRBJ1-5	CATSPGYSNQPQHF	TGTGCCACCAGCCCGGGATATAGCAATCAGCCCCAGCATTTT
.	.	TRBV28	TRBJ1-1	CAIVGGARTEAFF	TGTGCCATCGTCGGGGGGGCCCGGACTGAAGCTTTCTTT
.	TRBD1	TRBV6-5	TRBJ1-3	CASSYGQVAGNTIYF	TGTGCCAGCAGTTACGGACAGGTGGCAGGAAACACCATATATTTT
.	.	TRBV15	TRBJ2-1	CATSREILAQSSYNEQFF	TGTGCCACCAGCAGGGAGATCCTAGCACAAAGCTCCTACAATGAGCAGTTCTTC
.	.	TRBV5-4	TRBJ2-3	CATSTSISANTQYF	TGTGCCACCTCGACTAGTATCTCGGCAAATACGCAGTATTTT
.	TRBD1	TRBV2	TRBJ2-4	CASSKQGAKNIQYF	TGTGCCAGCAGTAAACAGGGGGCCAAAAACATTCAGTACTTC
.	.	TRBV4-2	TRBJ1-5	CASSHGGLGVGQPQHF	TGTGCCAGCAGCCATGGAGGGCTGGGGGTCGGTCAGCCCCAGCATTTT
.	TRBD1	TRBV6-4	TRBJ2-2	CASHRTGERSAGELFF	TGTGCCAGCCATAGAACAGGGGAAAGGTCGGCCGGGGAGCTGTTTTTT
.	.	TRBV25-1	TRBJ2-6	CATSYSGANVLTF	TGTGCCACCTCCTATTCTGGGGCCAACGTCCTGACTTTC
.	.	TRBV18	TRBJ1-4	CASSPVSDISNEKLFF	TGTGCCAGCTCACCAGTATCGGACATAAGTAATGAAAAACTGTTTTTT
once	.	TRBV12-5	TRBJ1-1	CASGDRSFNTEAFF	TGTGCTAGTGGAGATAGGAGTTTTAACACTGAAGCTTTCTTT
.	TRBD1	TRBV7-9	TRBJ1-4	CAGGTGNEKLFF	TGTGCCGGAGGGACAGGGAACGAAAAACTGTTTTTT
.	.	TRBV27	TRBJ1-3	CASSLKPGAQTSSGNTIYF	TGTGCCAGCAGTTTAAAGCCAGGGGCCCAGACGAGCTCTGGAAACACCATATATTTT
.	TRBD1	TRBV4-2	TRBJ1-6	CASSRSTGDTVSPLHF	TGTGCCAGCAGCCGGTCAACAGGGGATACGGTCTCACCCCTCCACTTT
.	TRBD1	TRBV6-6	TRBJ1-1	CASSYLGQGFTEAFF	TGTGCCAGCAGTTACTTGGGACAGGGTTTTACTGAAGCTTTCTTT
.	.	TRBV7-2	TRBJ1-3	CASSLELGEAGNTIYF	TGTGCCAGCAGCTTAGAGTTGGGTGAGGCTGGAAACACCATATATTTT
once	.	TRBV7-9	TRBJ1-4	CASSLSEKLFF	TGTGCCAGCAGCTTAAGCGAAAAACTGTTTTTT
.	.	TRBV14	TRBJ1-1	CASSQAGPEAFF	TGTGCCAGCAGCCAAGCAGGGCCTGAAGCTTTCTTT
.	.	TRBV7-8	TRBJ1-2	CASSLLPPGVYGYTF	TGTGCCAGCAGCTTATTGCCCCCCGGTGTCTATGGCTACACCTTC
.	TRBD1	TRBV11-2	TRBJ1-4	CASSEQGSSEKLFF	TGTGCCAGCAGCGAACAGGGGTCTAGTGAAAAACTGTTTTTT
.	.	TRBV7-2	TRBJ1-4	CASSARRGSNEKLFF	TGTGCCAGCAGCGCCCGAAGGGGTTCTAATGAAAAACTGTTTTTT
.	TRBD1	TRBV5-1	TRBJ1-6	CASRKTGIDSPLHF	TGCGCCAGCAGGAAGACAGGGATAGATTCACCCCTCCACTTT
.	TRBD2	TRBV29-1	TRBJ2-7	CSVQTSGTVSYEQYF	TGCAGCGTCCAGACTAGCGGGACCGTATCCTACGAGCAGTACTTC
.	.	TRBV5-4	TRBJ1-2	CASSPSTGANYGYTF	TGTGCCAGCAGCCCCTCTACAGGTGCTAACTATGGCTACACCTTC
.	TRBD2	TRBV24-1	TRBJ2-1	CATSDSSRLAGTNEQFF	TGTGCCACCAGTGATTCGTCCAGGCTAGCGGGAACGAATGAGCAGTTCTTC
.	.	TRBV2	TRBJ2-5	CASSEARVSGETQYF	TGTGCCAGCAGTGAAGCGCGAGTTTCGGGAGAGACCCAGTACTTC
.	.	TRBV6-5	TRBJ1-2	CASRLLEASGGYTF	TGTGCCAGCAGACTTCTTGAGGCCTCTGGTGGCTACACCTTC
.	TRBD1	TRBV10-3	TRBJ1-2	CAISGYSGQLNYGYTF	TGTGCCATCAGTGGTTATTCGGGACAGCTAAACTATGGCTACACCTTC
.	.	TRBV6-5	TRBJ1-2	CASAYRAQTYGYTF	TGTGCCAGCGCGTACAGGGCGCAAACTTATGGCTACACCTTC
.	TRBD1	TRBV24-1	TRBJ2-3	CATGQGYGSDTQYF	TGTGCCACCGGACAGGGGTACGGCTCAGATACGCAGTATTTT
.	.	TRBV2	TRBJ2-6	CASSEEGQGANVLTF	TGTGCCAGCAGTGAGGAGGGGCAAGGGGCCAACGTCCTGACTTTC
.	.	TRBV7-9	TRBJ2-5	CATATRLPPLETQYF	TGTGCCACCGCCACCCGACTACCCCCTCTTGAGACCCAGTACTTC
.	.	TRBV4-1	TRBJ2-3	CASSQESRSRDTQYF	TGCGCCAGCAGCCAAGAATCTAGGAGTCGAGATACGCAGTATTTT
.	.	TRBV5-8	TRBJ2-7	CASRKGGGRYEQYF	TGTGCCAGTAGAAAGGGCGGAGGGAGGTACGAGCAGTACTTC
.	TRBD1	TRBV7-7	TRBJ2-5	CASSRGQGGAETQYF	TGTGCTAGCAGTAGAGGACAGGGAGGAGCAGAGACCCAGTACTTC
.	.	TRBV2	TRBJ2-3	CASSEARGVTDTQYF	TGTGCCAGCAGTGAAGCGCGAGGCGTCACAGATACGCAGTATTTT
.	.	TRBV7-2	TRBJ2-1	CASSYRTSYEQFF	TGTGCCAGCAGTTATAGAACTAGCTATGAGCAGTTCTTC
.	TRBD1	TRBV28	TRBJ1-1	CASSVGGQGNTEAFF	TGTGCCAGCAGCGTGGGGGGACAGGGGAACACTGAAGCTTTCTTT
.	TRBD1	TRBV6-4	TRBJ1-2	CASSAYTGQGEGYTF	TGTGCCAGCAGTGCCTACACGGGACAGGGAGAAGGCTACACCTTC
.	.	TRBV5-1	TRBJ2-1	CASSWGDDEQFF	TGCGCCAGCAGCTGGGGAGACGATGAGCAGTTCTTC
.	.	TRBV7-2	TRBJ1-1	CASSLDLYRAMNTEAFF	TGTGCCAGCAGCTTAGACCTATACAGGGCCATGAACACTGAAGCTTTCTTT
.	TRBD1	TRBV7-9	TRBJ1-4	CASSPGTGVREKLFF	TGTGCCAGCAGCCCGGGGACAGGGGTGAGAGAAAAACTGTTTTTT